The 20 T cell receptor beta chains below were found in one sample sequenced in a study of T cell responses to AZD1222 COVID-19 vaccine. TCRdb's copy holds only in-frame clones and misses some; the assay was immunoSEQ multiplex PCR. The sample has over 95,000 clones, approximately 87% seen once; the top ten hold 12%. Source: peripheral blood, taken on day 0 of AZD1222 vaccination. These receptor sequences come from an adult in good health.

The chain employs TRBV5-1 and TRBJ2-5; 8 nucleotides agree with TRBD1. Trimming at V came to 4 bases and at J to 1 base, leaving 3 bases not matched to a gene. The V gene's germline CDR1 is SGHRS and CDR2 YFSETQ. The CDR3 consists of 14 residues. This CDR3 reads CASSPGGPQETQYF. The CDR3 DNA sequence: TGCGCCAGCAGCCCAGGGGGCCCCCAAGAGACCCAGTACTTC.

V is TRBV11-2 and J is TRBJ2-1; maybe TRBD2 (5 bases). The germline V and J ends were trimmed by 3 bases and 0 bases, with 9 bases remaining between them. The CDR3 sequence is 15 residues long. Per the germline V gene, CDR1 is SGHAT and CDR2 is FQNNGV. The CDR3 DNA is TGTGCCAGCAGCTTTAGCGCAAGCTCCTACAATGAGCAGTTCTTC. It specifies CASSFSASSYNEQFF.

This clone was picked up a small number of times. The chain recombines TRBV18 with TRBJ2-3; D possibly uses TRBD1 or TRBD2 (6 bases each). Trimming removed 6 bases at V and 1 base at J, with 11 bases between. This CDR3 is built from 14 residues. Germline V CDR1 and CDR2: KGHSH, LQKENI. The DNA of the CDR3 is TGTGCCAGCTCCCGGGGGCTAGGCACAGATACGCAGTATTTT. Its translation is CASSRGLGTDTQYF.

V is TRBV7-9 and J is TRBJ2-3; unclear D gene. The germline V gene encodes CDR1 SEHNR and CDR2 FQNEAQ (reference sequence). The CDR3 runs to 14 residues. Trimming stripped 1 base from V and 4 bases from J, with 9 bases between. The CDR3 region is CASSLGLESDTQYF. The CDR3 DNA is TGTGCCAGCAGCTTAGGCCTAGAATCAGATACGCAGTATTTT.

This sequence joins TRBV4-3 and TRBJ1-3; D not certain. Trimming pared 0 bases from V and 7 bases from J, leaving 19 bases between. The CDR3 is made up of 17 amino acids. Germline V lookup: CDR1 LGHNA, CDR2 YSLEER. CDR3 in amino acids: CASSQDRTSDFWNTIYF. CDR3 nucleotide sequence: TGCGCCAGCAGCCAAGACCGAACATCGGATTTCTGGAACACCATATATTTT.

The chain is built from TRBV11-2 and TRBJ2-3; 7 bases match TRBD1. The trim removed 5 bases at V and 2 bases at J, leaving 10 bases unmatched. The CDR3 sequence is 16 residues long. The V gene's germline CDR1 is SGHAT and CDR2 FQNNGV. CDR3 sequence: CASSHNPGQPTDTQYF. CDR3 sequence (DNA): TGTGCCAGCAGCCACAACCCGGGACAGCCCACAGATACGCAGTATTTT.

This clone was observed once. The CDR3 sequence: CASSPTSGSTGELFF. Here the CDR3 DNA reads TGTGCCAGCAGCCCAACCAGCGGGAGCACCGGGGAGCTGTTTTTT. V and J are TRBV11-2 and TRBJ2-2; 8 bases agree with TRBD2. The CDR3 loop spans 15 amino acids. CDR1 and CDR2 (germline): SGHAT, FQNNGV. V lost 5 bases to trimming and J lost 4 bases; unmatched junction nucleotides: 6. The complete variable domain, with remaining parts taken from reference TRBV11-2 and TRBJ2-2, reads EAGVAQSPRYKIIEKRQSVAFWCNPISGHATLYWYQQILGQGPKLLIQFQNNGVVDDSQLPKDRFSAERLKGVDSTLKIQPAKLEDSAVYLCASSPTSGSTGELFFGEGSRLTVL.

This chain connects TRBV5-6 to TRBJ2-6; either TRBD1 or TRBD2 may fit D (5 bases each). CDR1 is SGHDT, CDR2 YYEEEE, per germline. The CDR3 has 17 residues. V gave up 3 bases and J gave up 0 bases, with 13 bases separating them. The CDR3 sequence is CASSSPGRISGANVLTF. CDR3 in DNA: TGTGCCAGCAGCTCTCCGGGACGTATCTCTGGGGCCAACGTCCTGACTTTC.

Comments on this clone: A single base separates this from a much larger clone, so it may be a read error. Additional DNA sequences in this sample encode the identical CDR3. The J gene is TRBJ1-5, the V gene TRBV30, with D unresolved. The CDR3 is 13 residues long. V shed 0 bases and J shed 0 bases, with 3 bases lying between them. Germline V lookup: CDR1 GTSNPN, CDR2 SVGIG (reference sequence). CDR3 DNA sequence: TGTGCCTGGAGTGTCGATAGCAATCAGCCCCAGCATTTT. Amino acids: CAWSVDSNQPQHF.

The V and J genes are TRBV6-5 and TRBJ2-3, with 8 bases aligning to TRBD2. The J segment lost 0 bases and the V segment lost 6 bases, leaving 5 bases of the junction unmatched. CDR1 and CDR2 (germline): MNHEY, SVGAGI. This CDR3 has 15 residues. The CDR3 reads CASRLAGSSTDTQYF. CDR3 DNA: TGTGCCAGCAGATTAGCGGGGTCTAGCACAGATACGCAGTATTTT.

This rearrangement joins TRBV7-2 to TRBJ1-4; D gene uncertain. The CDR3 covers 16 residues. Germline V lookup: CDR1 SGHTA, CDR2 FQGNSA. With 0 bases removed from V and 0 bases from J, the gap between germline ends came to 8 bases. CDR3 bases: TGTGCCAGCAGCTTAGCCGGCCCCTCAACTAATGAAAAACTGTTTTTT. Amino acid sequence: CASSLAGPSTNEKLFF.

This clone was recorded only once. The rearrangement links TRBV3-1 (or the pseudogene TRBV3-2) to TRBJ1-6; no reliable D call. The V and J ends lost 4 bases and 7 bases respectively, with 11 bases between them. Germline V gene sequence: CDR1 LGHDT, CDR2 YNNKEL (reference sequence). This CDR3 contains 14 residues. The CDR3 sequence is CASSPLRGNSPLHF. The CDR3 DNA follows: TGTGCCAGCAGCCCTCTCCGTGGGAATTCACCCCTCCACTTT.

CDR3 amino acids: CASSLPDRDTIYF. The CDR3 DNA reads TGTGCCAGCAGTTTACCTGACAGGGACACCATATATTTT. The rearrangement joins TRBV28 to TRBJ1-3; 7 nucleotides line up with TRBD1. Germline V CDR1 and CDR2: MDHEN, SYDVKM. The CDR3 has 13 residues. Trimming removed 2 bases from V and 8 bases from J; junction bases left unmatched: 3.

The rearrangement uses TRBV7-2 and TRBJ2-3; D might be TRBD1 (6 bases). The V end lost 0 bases, the J end lost 2 bases, and 24 bases lay between the germline ends. CDR1 is SGHTA and CDR2 is FQGNSA in the germline V gene. This CDR3 has 20 residues. The CDR3 is CASSLALPETLGQNTDTQYF. In DNA form, the CDR3 reads TGTGCCAGCAGCTTAGCGCTACCGGAAACGCTCGGACAGAACACAGATACGCAGTATTTT.

V is TRBV28 and J is TRBJ2-3; tentative D call: TRBD1 (8 bases). The germline V gene has CDR1 MDHEN and CDR2 SYDVKM. This CDR3 contains 17 residues. Between the trimmed V and J ends, which lost 6 bases and 3 bases, there was a span of 22 bases. In nucleotides, the CDR3 is TGTGCCAGCAGCACCGAAATACAGGGGGGGACTACAGATACGCAGTATTTT. Its protein product is CASSTEIQGGTTDTQYF. The entire variable domain, with the rest obtained from reference TRBV28 and TRBJ2-3, is as follows: DVKVTQSSRYLVKRTGEKVFLECVQDMDHENMFWYRQDPGLGLRLIYFSYDVKMKEKGDIPEGYSVSREKKERFSLILESASTNQTSMYLCASSTEIQGGTTDTQYFGPGTRLTVL.

This clone appeared once. CDR3 loop: CASSKDPGHRYTDTQYF. The CDR3, as DNA: TGTGCCAGCAGCAAAGATCCGGGACACCGATACACAGATACGCAGTATTTT. V and J are TRBV21-1 and TRBJ2-3; TRBD1 was called by the table and not checked on the DNA. TRBV21-1 is a pseudogene locus. CDR3 length equals 17 residues.

The chain employs TRBV2 and TRBJ2-7; 8 bases match TRBD2. V gave up 6 bases and J gave up 2 bases; unmatched junction bases: 6. Looked up from germline, CDR1 is SNHLY and CDR2 is FYNNEI. The CDR3 runs to 14 residues. CDR3 sequence: CASRISGGTYEQYF. The CDR3 region has the DNA TGTGCCAGCAGAATATCGGGGGGGACCTACGAGCAGTACTTC.

The genes are TRBV5-1 and TRBJ1-1, with TRBD1 identical over 9 bases. Germline CDR1 and CDR2: SGHRS and YFSETQ. The CDR3 covers 15 residues. Trimming cost V 4 bases and J 1 base; bases outside gene matches: 5. CDR3 coding DNA: TGCGCCAGCAGCGACCGGACAGGGGAGAACACTGAAGCTTTCTTT. It codes for CASSDRTGENTEAFF.

V usage is TRBV4-1 and J usage is TRBJ1-6; the match to TRBD1 covers 11 bases. V shed 1 base and J 0 bases; nucleotides not matched to a gene: 11. In germline, CDR1 is MGHRA, CDR2 YSYEKL. CDR3 length: 21 amino acids. CDR3 amino acids: CASSQAIRDRGGSSYNSPLHF. In DNA, the CDR3 is TGCGCCAGCAGCCAAGCGATCCGGGACAGGGGGGGAAGCTCCTATAATTCACCCCTCCACTTT.

Of note for this clone: Other DNA sequences in the same sample also yield this CDR3. The chain carries TRBV15 and TRBJ2-7; D may be TRBD1 (5 bases). The germline V and J ends were trimmed by 1 base and 0 bases, with 7 bases remaining between them. This CDR3 has 14 residues. Germline CDR1 LNHNV, CDR2 YYDKDF (reference sequence). The CDR3 is CATSRGDSSYEQYF. The CDR3 DNA is TGTGCCACCAGCAGAGGTGACAGCTCCTACGAGCAGTACTTC.